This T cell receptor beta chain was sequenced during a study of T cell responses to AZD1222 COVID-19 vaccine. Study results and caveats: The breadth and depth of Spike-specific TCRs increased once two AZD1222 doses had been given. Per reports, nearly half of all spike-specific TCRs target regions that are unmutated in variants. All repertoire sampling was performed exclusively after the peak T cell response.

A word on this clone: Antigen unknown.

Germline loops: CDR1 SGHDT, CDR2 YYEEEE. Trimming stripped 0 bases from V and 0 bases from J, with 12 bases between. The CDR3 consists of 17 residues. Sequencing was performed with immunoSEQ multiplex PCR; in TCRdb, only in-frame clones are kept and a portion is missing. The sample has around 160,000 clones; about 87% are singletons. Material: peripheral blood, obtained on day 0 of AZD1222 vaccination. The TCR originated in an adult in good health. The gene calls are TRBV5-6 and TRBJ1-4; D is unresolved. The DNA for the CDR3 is TGTGCCAGCAGCTTGGTGTTGAGCAGTTCAACTAATGAAAAACTGTTTTTT. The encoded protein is CASSLVLSSSTNEKLFF.